Sequencing of this T cell receptor (beta chain) was carried out in a study of T cell responses to AZD1222 COVID-19 vaccine. Study-wide points: Donor demographics were predominantly white British with a female majority; clonal diversity may be underestimated. Seropositive AZD1222 recipients at baseline numbered only five or six. Epitopes outside B.1.351 and B.1.1.7 mutated regions reportedly drew nearly half of spike TCRs.

Germline V gene lookup returns CDR1 LGHDT and CDR2 YNNKEL (reference sequence). V lost 2 bases, J lost 4 bases, and 6 bases lay in between. CDR3 length: 13 residues. This clone was found once. Antigen unknown. This table comes from immunoSEQ multiplex PCR, and its TCRdb copy is limited to in-frame clones, with some not included. The data show some 180,000 clones, 85% to 95% seen once. V is TRBV3-1 (or the pseudogene TRBV3-2) and J is TRBJ1-5, with a possible D match to TRBD1 (6 bases). The sequenced sample was peripheral blood, obtained 28 days after the second dose of the MenACWY control vaccine. The receptor comes from an adult who received the MenACWY meningococcal vaccine as a control. The CDR3 spells CASSQQGNQPQHF. Here the CDR3 DNA reads TGTGCCAGCAGCCAACAGGGGAATCAGCCCCAGCATTTT.